Sequencing of this TCR beta chain was carried out in a study of blood T cells in healthy people across ages. Alongside a J-beta primer mix, a sample-barcoded 5' primer served in a second PCR lasting roughly 7 to 12 cycles. One entry per CDR3 protein, called by TCRdb with MiXCR from the 5' RACE reads. Of more than 500,000 distinct CDR3 sequences listed, over 25% were seen once; the top ten hold approximately 3.5%. The V gene's germline CDR1 is KGHSH and CDR2 LQKENI. Deletions cut 2 bases from V and 4 bases from J, with 17 bases between. The CDR3 length is 16 residues. In addition, the sample was reused for a study of T cells of mothers and their children. That paper adds: Per child, roughly 3.1 million TCR beta CDR3 reads were obtained, against over 9.5 million per mother.

The sequenced sample was blood. This chain connects TRBV18 to TRBJ2-5, with D perhaps TRBD2 (7 bases). The source is a boy between 2 and 10 years old in good health. The CDR3 loop is CASSPVAGAGGETQYF. The CDR3 DNA reads as TGTGCCAGCTCACCAGTTGCGGGGGCAGGAGGAGAGACCCAGTACTTC. The whole variable domain, remainder taken from reference TRBV18 and TRBJ2-5, is NAGVMQNPRHLVRRRGQEARLRCSPMKGHSHVYWYRQLPEEGLKFMVYLQKENIIDESGMPKERFSAEFPKEGPSILRIQQVVRGDSAAYFCASSPVAGAGGETQYFGPGTRLLVL.